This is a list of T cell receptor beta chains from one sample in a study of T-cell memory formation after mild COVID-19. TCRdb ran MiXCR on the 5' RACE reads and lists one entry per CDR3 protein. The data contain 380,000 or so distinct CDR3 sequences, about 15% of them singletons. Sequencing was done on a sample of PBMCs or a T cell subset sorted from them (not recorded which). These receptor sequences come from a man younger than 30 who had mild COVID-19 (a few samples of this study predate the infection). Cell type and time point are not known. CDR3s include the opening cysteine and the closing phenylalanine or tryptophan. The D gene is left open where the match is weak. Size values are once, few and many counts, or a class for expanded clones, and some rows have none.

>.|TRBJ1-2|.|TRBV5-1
CASRADYGYTF
TGCGCCAGCCGGGCTGACTATGGCTACACCTTC
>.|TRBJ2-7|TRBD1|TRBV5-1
CASSESGGRSYEQYF
TGCGCCAGCAGCGAATCAGGGGGCAGATCCTACGAGCAGTACTTC
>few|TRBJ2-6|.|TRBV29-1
CSVTPGQGANVLTF
TGCAGCGTGACTCCAGGGCAAGGGGCCAACGTCCTGACTTTC
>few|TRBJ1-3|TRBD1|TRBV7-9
CASITTGTGNTIYF
TGTGCCAGCATTACGACAGGGACTGGAAACACCATATATTTT
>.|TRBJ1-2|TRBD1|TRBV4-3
CASSRGQGALYGYTF
TGCGCCAGCAGCCGGGGACAGGGGGCTTTGTATGGCTACACCTTC
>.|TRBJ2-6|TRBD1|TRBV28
CASGSTGVGANVLTF
TGTGCCAGCGGATCAACAGGGGTCGGGGCCAACGTCCTGACTTTC
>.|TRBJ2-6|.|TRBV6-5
CASSYSVAGANVLTF
TGTGCCAGCAGTTACAGCGTAGCAGGGGCCAACGTCCTGACTTTC
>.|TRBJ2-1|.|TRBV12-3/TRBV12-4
CASSLSERGSDRFF
TGTGCCAGCAGTTTAAGTGAGAGGGGTTCGGATCGGTTCTTC
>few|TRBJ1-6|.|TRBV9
CASSYRVNSPLHF
TGTGCCAGCAGCTACAGGGTTAATTCACCCCTCCACTTT
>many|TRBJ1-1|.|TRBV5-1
CASSPGGYTEAFF
TGCGCCAGCAGCCCTGGGGGTTACACTGAAGCTTTCTTT
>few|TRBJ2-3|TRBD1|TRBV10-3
CAMRRQGRTDTQYF
TGTGCCATGAGACGACAGGGGCGTACAGATACGCAGTATTTT
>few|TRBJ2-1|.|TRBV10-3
CAISGQGLNEQFF
TGTGCCATCAGTGGGCAGGGGTTGAATGAGCAGTTCTTC
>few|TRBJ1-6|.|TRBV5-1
CASSFLDTNNSPLHF
TGCGCCAGCTCTTTTCTGGACACAAATAATTCACCCCTCCACTTT
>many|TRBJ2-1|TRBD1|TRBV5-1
CASTPADRINEQFF
TGCGCCAGCACCCCCGCGGACAGGATAAATGAGCAGTTCTTC
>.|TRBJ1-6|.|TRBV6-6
CASSPQIDRRNSPLHF
TGTGCCAGCAGCCCCCAGATAGACAGACGGAATTCACCCCTCCACTTT
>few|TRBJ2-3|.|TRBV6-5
CASSIRTEADTQYF
TGTGCCAGCAGCATCCGGACAGAAGCGGATACGCAGTATTTT
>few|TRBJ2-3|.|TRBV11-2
CASSFPLRGTDTQYF
TGTGCCAGCAGCTTCCCTCTTCGTGGCACAGATACGCAGTATTTT
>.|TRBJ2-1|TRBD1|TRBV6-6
CASSYHDRVYEQFF
TGTGCCAGCAGTTACCATGACAGGGTTTATGAGCAGTTCTTC
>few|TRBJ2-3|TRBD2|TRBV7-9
CASSRTSGGYTQYF
TGTGCCAGCAGCCGGACTAGCGGGGGATATACGCAGTATTTT
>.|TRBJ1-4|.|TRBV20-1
CSASAARGANEKLFF
TGCAGTGCTTCCGCCGCCCGGGGGGCTAATGAAAAACTGTTTTTT
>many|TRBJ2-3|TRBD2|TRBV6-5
CASSWGGGGSPTADTQYF
TGTGCCAGCAGTTGGGGAGGCGGGGGGTCACCTACGGCGGATACGCAGTATTTT
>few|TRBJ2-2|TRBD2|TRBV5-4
CASSPPRRGGAPGELFF
TGTGCCAGCAGCCCACCTCGCCGCGGGGGGGCCCCCGGGGAGCTGTTTTTT
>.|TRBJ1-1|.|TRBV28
CASKKGTSLNTEAFF
TGTGCCAGCAAGAAAGGGACGTCCTTGAACACTGAAGCTTTCTTT
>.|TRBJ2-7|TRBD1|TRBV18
CASSPSGGASYEQYF
TGTGCCAGCTCACCCTCAGGGGGCGCATCCTACGAGCAGTACTTC
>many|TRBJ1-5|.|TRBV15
CATSTLDGINQPQHF
TGTGCCACCAGCACCTTAGATGGGATAAATCAGCCCCAGCATTTT
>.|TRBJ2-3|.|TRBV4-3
CASSQGQATSTDTQYF
TGCGCCAGCAGCCAAGGACAGGCCACTAGCACAGATACGCAGTATTTT
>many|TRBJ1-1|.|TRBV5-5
CASSLGPTENTEAFF
TGTGCCAGCAGCTTGGGCCCCACAGAGAACACTGAAGCTTTCTTT
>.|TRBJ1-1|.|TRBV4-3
CASSQIAGGPEAFF
TGCGCCAGCAGCCAAATCGCCGGCGGCCCTGAAGCTTTCTTT